The sequence of this T cell receptor (beta chain) was determined in a study of T cell clonotyping in hematopoietic cell transplantation. The table came from immunoSEQ multiplex PCR; TCRdb's copy has only in-frame clones and leaves some out. This table holds about 16,000 clones, approximately 57% found once. With V trimmed by 4 bases and J by 1 base, 2 bases remained unmatched. CDR3 length: 14 residues. CDR1 is MNHNS and CDR2 is SASEGT in the germline V gene. A word on this clone: The antigen remains unidentified.

Study-wide results and caveats: Higher Inverse Simpson Index values in graft donor and pretransplant recipient predicted broader posttransplant TCR diversity.

Blood collection times were about day -28 and days 30, 100, 180 posttransplant. The chain carries TRBV6-1 and TRBJ2-3; TRBD1 matches at 7 bases. The sequence came from a male patient aged 50 to 60 who had an allogeneic stem cell transplant from an unrelated donor, so T cells may come from the graft donor. Some clones in this sample may be carry-over from other donors' samples. The specimen comprised PBMCs, sampled 30 days after allogeneic stem cell transplant. The CDR3 reads CASSVGQGTDTQYF. Here the CDR3 DNA reads TGTGCCAGCAGTGTAGGACAGGGCACAGATACGCAGTATTTT.